These 26 T cell receptor beta chains came from one sample sequenced in a study of T cell repertoires in cytomegalovirus infection. MiXCR was run by TCRdb on the reads, yielding one entry per CDR3 protein. The sample carries just under 550,000 distinct CDR3 sequences, about 30% recorded once. Material: PBMCs. The origin of the receptors is a human donor in good health (CMV status not recorded). Some clones in this sample may be carry-over from other donors' samples.

This chain links TRBV28 with TRBJ1-1; 8 positions agree with TRBD1. Losses at the gene ends were 9 bases for V and 10 bases for J; bases not matched to a gene: 10. The CDR3 is 12 amino acids. Germline-derived CDR1 and CDR2 are MDHEN and SYDVKM. CDR3 nucleotides: TGTGCCAGTATCGGACAGGGCATTGGAGCTTTCTTT. Protein: CASIGQGIGAFF.

J is TRBJ2-3 and V is TRBV18; D is perhaps TRBD1 (6 bases). V lost 3 bases and J lost 0, with 13 bases in between. This CDR3 is built from 16 residues. In germline, CDR1 is KGHSH, CDR2 LQKENI. Here the CDR3 reads CASSPDTGSSTDTQYF. DNA of the CDR3: TGTGCCAGCTCACCCGATACAGGGTCGAGCACAGATACGCAGTATTTT.

This clonotype occurred once. For the CDR3, the DNA is TGTGCCAGCAGTTACTCACAGGGATCCCAGGGAGCTTTCTTT. The encoded protein is CASSYSQGSQGAFF. The V gene is TRBV6-5, the J gene TRBJ1-1; maybe TRBD1 (6 bases). Deletions cut 0 bases from V and 10 bases from J, with 15 bases between. Germline V CDR1 and CDR2: MNHEY, SVGAGI. The CDR3 runs to 14 residues.

The V call is TRBV19, the J call TRBJ1-4, with a weak D call TRBD1 (5 bases). The CDR3 consists of 15 residues. The V end lost 7 bases, the J end lost 0 bases, and 12 bases lay between the germline ends. CDR1 LNHDA and CDR2 SQIVND come from the germline V gene (reference sequence). The CDR3 sequence: CASTDSYATNEKLFF. CDR3 coding DNA: TGTGCCAGTACCGACAGTTACGCAACTAATGAAAAACTGTTTTTT.

This clonotype was counted between two and nine times. This sequence joins TRBV6-1 and TRBJ2-7; TRBD2 matches 9 bases. CDR1 and CDR2 from the germline V gene are MNHNS and SASEGT. Trimming took 9 bases from V and 7 from J; bases not matched to a gene: 13. The CDR3 sequence is 14 residues long. Here the CDR3 reads CASAGGLAGWEQYF. The CDR3 DNA reads TGTGCCAGTGCCGGGGGTCTAGCGGGGTGGGAGCAGTACTTC.

This clonotype showed up many times. The chain couples TRBV7-2 to TRBJ1-1; D possibly corresponds to TRBD1 (5 bases). This CDR3 has 19 amino acids. The V end lost 1 base, the J end lost 0 bases, and 21 bases lay between the germline ends. Germline CDR1 and CDR2: SGHTA and FQGNSA. This CDR3 reads CASSLETWSVGALNTEAFF. In nucleotides, the CDR3 is TGTGCCAGCAGCTTAGAAACATGGAGCGTCGGGGCCCTGAACACTGAAGCTTTCTTT. Combining the CDR3 with reference TRBV7-2 and TRBJ1-1 gives the whole variable domain GAGVSQSPSNKVTEKGKDVELRCDPISGHTALYWYRQSLGQGLEFLIYFQGNSAPDKSGLPSDRFSAERTGGSVSTLTIQRTQQEDSAVYLCASSLETWSVGALNTEAFFGQGTRLTVV.

CDR3 protein: CASSIVAGELNEQFF. The DNA for the CDR3 is TGTGCCAGTAGTATAGTTGCGGGAGAGCTCAATGAGCAGTTCTTC. The chain employs TRBV19 and TRBJ2-1, with TRBD2 matching 7 bases. Germline lookup yields CDR1 LNHDA and CDR2 SQIVND (reference sequence). The V and J ends lost 1 base and 6 bases, in that order; junction bases with no gene match: 6. The CDR3 runs 15 residues.

The chain combines TRBV19 with TRBJ2-5; TRBD2 might be the D (6 bases). CDR3 length: 14 amino acids. CDR1 and CDR2 from the germline V gene are LNHDA and SQIVND (reference sequence). Trimming pared 5 bases from V and 5 bases from J, leaving 15 bases between. In DNA form, the CDR3 reads TGTGCCAGTAGTCCGGGACTTCGGGCGGAGACCCAGTACTTC. Translated, it gives CASSPGLRAETQYF.

This clonotype has a handful of counts. This rearrangement joins TRBV6-5 to TRBJ2-7, with D uncertain. The CDR3 runs 14 residues. Trimming pared 0 bases from V and 2 bases from J, leaving 8 bases between. CDR1 and CDR2 from the germline V gene are MNHEY and SVGAGI. The CDR3 DNA reads as TGTGCCAGCAGTTACTCGGCCAGCACCTACGAGCAGTACGTC. This encodes CASSYSASTYEQYV.

The V gene is TRBV20-1, the J gene TRBJ1-1, with 7 bases lining up with TRBD1. The CDR3 is 16 residues long. Per germline, CDR1 DFQATT and CDR2 SNEGSKA (reference sequence). V lost 0 bases and J lost 3; bases outside the gene matches: 10. The CDR3 protein is CSARDGRGGLYTEAFF. For the CDR3, the DNA is TGCAGTGCTAGAGATGGGAGAGGGGGCTTGTACACTGAAGCTTTCTTT.

This clonotype was detected only a few times. The chain couples TRBV11-3 to TRBJ2-5; D uncertain. Trimming took 4 bases from V and 2 from J, leaving 14 bases between them. The CDR3 covers 15 residues. The germline CDR1 and CDR2 sequences are SGHNT and YENEEA. Here the CDR3 DNA reads TGTGCCAGCAGCTCCTCATCCACTTTTCAAGAGACCCAGTACTTC. It is translated as CASSSSSTFQETQYF.

The chain has TRBV7-6 and TRBJ1-1, with a tentative D call TRBD1 (5 bases). CDR1 and CDR2 (germline): SGHVS, FNYEAQ. V lost 1 base to trimming and J lost 1 base, with 10 bases between them. The CDR3 has 15 amino acids. The CDR3 spells CASSLGLRGNTEAFF. CDR3 nucleotides: TGTGCCAGCAGCTTAGGGTTGAGGGGGAACACTGAAGCTTTCTTT.

The table lists this clonotype with a few counts. The chain is built from TRBV29-1 and TRBJ1-1, with D possibly TRBD1 on 6 matching bases. This CDR3 contains 14 residues. Germline CDR1 SQVTM, CDR2 ANQGSEA. Trimming pared 4 bases from V and 1 base from J, leaving 13 bases between. In nucleotides, the CDR3 is TGCAGCGTTGCAAGGGGGACGGGGAACACTGAAGCTTTCTTT. Translated: CSVARGTGNTEAFF. The entire variable domain, with the rest obtained from reference TRBV29-1 and TRBJ1-1, is as follows: SAVISQKPSRDICQRGTSLTIQCQVDSQVTMMFWYRQQPGQSLTLIATANQGSEATYESGFVIDKFPISRPNLTFSTLTVSNMSPEDSSIYLCSVARGTGNTEAFFGQGTRLTVV.

This clonotype was detected many times. The rearrangement joins TRBV7-8 to TRBJ2-3; 13 nucleotides match TRBD2. V shed 5 bases, J shed 4 bases, and the junction held 6 bases outside the gene matches. This CDR3 contains 16 residues. The germline V gene encodes CDR1 SGHVS and CDR2 FQNEAQ. The CDR3 reads CASSALAGGRADTQYF. The CDR3, as DNA: TGTGCCAGCAGCGCACTAGCGGGAGGGCGGGCAGATACGCAGTATTTT.

This chain connects TRBV20-1 to TRBJ2-1; 10 nucleotides align to TRBD2. The CDR3 has 15 residues. Per germline, CDR1 DFQATT and CDR2 SNEGSKA (reference sequence). J was trimmed by 3 bases and V by 4 bases; bases with no gene match: 6. CDR3 bases: TGCAGTGCTAAGCCTACTAGCGGGAACTACAATGAGCAGTTCTTC. Amino acid sequence: CSAKPTSGNYNEQFF.

Worth noting for this clonotype: This may be a read error, as it is one base from a much larger clone. The genes are TRBV7-2 and TRBJ2-1; D not resolved. The CDR3 extends over 15 amino acids. Germline values: CDR1 SGHTA, CDR2 FQGNSA. The CDR3 DNA reads TGTGTCAGCAACCAAGGCCGGGCATGGGGCAATGAGCAGTTCTTC. Its protein is CVSNQGRAWGNEQFF.

The chain recombines TRBV28 with TRBJ2-3, with D possibly TRBD2 on 6 matching bases. Trimming removed 4 bases at V and 1 base at J, with 12 bases between. The germline CDR1 and CDR2 sequences are MDHEN and SYDVKM. CDR3 length: 15 residues. The CDR3 protein is CASSSPGDGTDTQYF. CDR3 in DNA: TGTGCCAGCAGTTCCCCGGGAGATGGCACAGATACGCAGTATTTT.

This clonotype has only a few counts. The CDR3 bases are TGTGCCAGCAGCATCACCGGGGCAGCGCGCACAGATACGCAGTATTTT. It is translated as CASSITGAARTDTQYF. The V and J genes are TRBV7-9 and TRBJ2-3, with D perhaps being TRBD1 or TRBD2 (5 bases each). Germline-derived CDR1 and CDR2 are SEHNR and FQNEAQ (reference sequence). V was cut by 5 bases and J by 1 base, with 16 bases left in between. The CDR3 sequence is 16 residues long.

This clonotype has only a few counts. The chain combines TRBV2 with TRBJ1-1; the D gene is possibly TRBD1 (5 bases). With 4 bases removed from V and 4 bases from J, the gap between germline ends came to 10 bases. The CDR3 runs to 13 residues. Germline CDR1 and CDR2: SNHLY and FYNNEI. Here the CDR3 reads CASSVQGSTEAFF. DNA of the CDR3: TGTGCCAGCAGTGTTCAGGGTAGCACTGAAGCTTTCTTT. Supplemented by reference TRBV2 and TRBJ1-1, the full variable domain reads EPEVTQTPSHQVTQMGQEVILRCVPISNHLYFYWYRQILGQKVEFLVSFYNNEISEKSEIFDDQFSVERPDGSNFTLKIRSTKLEDSAMYFCASSVQGSTEAFFGQGTRLTVV.

V usage is TRBV28 and J usage is TRBJ2-1; 7 bases are a match to TRBD2. From germline, CDR1 is MDHEN and CDR2 SYDVKM. The V segment lost 3 bases and the J segment 7 bases; nucleotides outside the gene matches: 9. This CDR3 has 15 residues. The CDR3 protein is CASSFGRSIVNEQFF. In DNA form, the CDR3 reads TGTGCCAGCAGTTTCGGGAGGTCAATCGTGAATGAGCAGTTCTTC.

This clonotype was detected only a few times. V is TRBV7-2 and J is TRBJ2-2, with D tentatively TRBD1 or TRBD2 (6 bases each). The CDR3 is 15 amino acids. CDR1 and CDR2 from the germline V gene are SGHTA and FQGNSA. Trimming left V 8 bases short and J 2 bases short, with 15 bases between. CDR3 sequence (DNA): TGTGCCAGCCGCCTGTCCGGGGGCAACACCGGGGAGCTGTTTTTT. This sequence encodes CASRLSGGNTGELFF.

The V call is TRBV20-1, the J call TRBJ1-6; a weak D match, TRBD1 (5 bases). CDR3 length equals 14 residues. CDR1 and CDR2 (germline): DFQATT, SNEGSKA (reference sequence). V was clipped by 8 bases and J by 5 bases, with 16 bases between them. CDR3: CSTGVLGHNSPLHF. Written as DNA, the CDR3 is TGCAGTACAGGTGTCCTAGGCCATAATTCACCCCTCCACTTT.

The V and J genes are TRBV29-1 and TRBJ2-5, with TRBD2 identical over 11 bases. This CDR3 has 14 residues. Trimming at V came to 4 bases and at J to 2 bases, leaving 3 bases not matched to a gene. Germline CDR1 and CDR2: SQVTM and ANQGSEA. The CDR3, as DNA: TGCAGCGTTGTACTAGCGGGAGTTCAAGAGACCCAGTACTTC. Translating gives CSVVLAGVQETQYF.

This clonotype was detected a few times. It is unclear where the CDR3 begins or ends on the DNA, so no DNA is shown, and the CDR3 is as TCRdb lists it. V gene TRBV24-1 combines with J gene TRBJ2-5; no DNA check was done on the table's D call, TRBD2. Germline CDR1 is KGHDR and CDR2 is SFDVKD. The CDR3 has 17 amino acids, counting both end residues. CDR3 sequence reads: CATYLCGSGSLGETQYF.

V gene TRBV7-6 combines with J gene TRBJ1-2; no firm D call. The length of the CDR3 is 14 residues. Trimming left V 1 base short and J 6 bases short, with 12 bases between. Germline V gene lookup returns CDR1 SGHVS and CDR2 FNYEAQ. CDR3 DNA sequence: TGTGCCAGCAGCTTAGGGACCGCCGGGGATGGCTACACCTTC. It is translated as CASSLGTAGDGYTF. Full variable domain (missing parts from reference TRBV7-6 and TRBJ1-2): GAGVSQSPRYKVTKRGQDVALRCDPISGHVSLYWYRQALGQGPEFLTYFNYEAQQDKSGLPNDRFSAERPEGSISTLTIQRTEQRDSAMYRCASSLGTAGDGYTFGSGTRLTVV.

This clonotype was recorded at least ten times. V and J are TRBV7-2 and TRBJ2-2, with 11 bases aligning to TRBD2. Trimming at V came to 5 bases and at J to 6 bases, leaving 11 bases not matched to a gene. This CDR3 contains 17 residues. The germline gives CDR1 SGHTA, CDR2 FQGNSA. CDR3 nucleotide sequence: TGTGCCAGCAGCCCCCAGGGGCTAGCGGGAGGATCCGGGGAGCTGTTTTTT. It codes for CASSPQGLAGGSGELFF.